The T cell receptor beta chain under discussion was sequenced for a study of T cells expressing NK-cell markers. The CDR3 contains 11 residues. Germline lookup yields CDR1 SGHDT and CDR2 YYEEEE. TCRdb derives one entry per CDR3 protein from the 5' RACE reads, leaving out DNA. This table lists about 390,000 distinct CDR3 sequences. The sample comprised blood T cells: a sorted CD56 or NKG2C T cell subset, CD4+ or CD8+ T cells, or bulk PBMC T cells (not recorded which). This TCR was recovered from a woman in her 50s in good health. This chain links TRBV5-6 with TRBJ2-3; TCRdb picks TRBD1, but there is no DNA to check that call. Here the CDR3 reads CASSYSGGRYF.